The 4 T cell receptor beta chains below all came from one sample that was sequenced in a study of technical replicates of blood from four donors. Measured with immunoSEQ multiplex PCR; TCRdb has only the in-frame clones, and not every one. The sample comprises 45,000 to 55,000 clones, around 95% of which are singletons, and under 0.45% rests with the top ten. Sequencing was performed on T cells isolated from PBMCs. The receptors come from a human donor in good health.

The chain has TRBV29-1 and TRBJ2-1; D unclear. The CDR3 length is 9 residues. V lost 4 bases and J lost 9, with 4 bases in between. Germline assignment: CDR1 SQVTM and CDR2 ANQGSEA. CDR3 nucleotide sequence: TGCAGCGTTGGCGGTGAGCAGTTCTTC. Encoded protein: CSVGGEQFF.

This sequence joins TRBV7-2 and TRBJ2-4, with 8 nucleotides matching TRBD2. The CDR3 totals 15 residues. Germline CDR1 SGHTA, CDR2 FQGNSA. Trimming took 1 base from V and 9 from J; bases not matched to a gene: 8. CDR3 bases: TGTGCCAGCAGCTTAGGGCAGCGGGAGTTTTCCATTCAGTACTTC. It yields the protein CASSLGQREFSIQYF.

This sequence joins TRBV11-2 and TRBJ1-4, with 7 nucleotides matching TRBD1. J gave up 5 bases and V 5 bases, and 8 bases lay outside the gene matches. Germline V gene lookup returns CDR1 SGHAT and CDR2 FQNNGV. The CDR3 runs 15 residues. In DNA form, the CDR3 reads TGTGCCAGCAGCCGGAAAACAGGGGAGAATGAAAAACTGTTTTTT. Protein sequence: CASSRKTGENEKLFF.

This clone was found once. This chain uses TRBV7-9 with TRBJ2-7; the D gene is possibly TRBD1 (5 bases). The CDR3 is made up of 12 amino acids. Germline V gives CDR1 SEHNR, CDR2 FQNEAQ (reference sequence). Trimming pared 5 bases from V and 4 bases from J, leaving 9 bases between. CDR3 nucleotides: TGTGCCAGCAGCCAGGGTATATACGAGCAGTACTTC. This sequence encodes CASSQGIYEQYF.